The TCR beta chain under discussion was sequenced for a study of T cell responses to AZD1222 COVID-19 vaccine. Whole-study findings and limits: CD4 TCRs linked to vaccination spanned spike, dominating at 160-218 and 743-854. Of the AZD1222 recipients, only 5 or 6 were seropositive at baseline.

TCRdb's table, derived via immunoSEQ multiplex PCR, lists solely in-frame clones and lacks some. The table records around 100,000 clones, around 87% of them present only once. V lost 6 bases, J lost 7 bases, and 12 bases lay in between. The CDR3 is 12 amino acids. About this clone itself: The antigen remains unidentified.

The material was peripheral blood, obtained on day 0 of AZD1222 vaccination. The chain combines TRBV12-3 or TRBV12-4 with TRBJ1-2; perhaps TRBD1 as D (5 bases). The clonotype comes from an adult in good health. The CDR3 sequence: CASSPGLTGYTF. CDR3 DNA: TGTGCCAGCAGCCCGGGACTTACTGGCTACACCTTC.